The clone carrying this T cell receptor beta chain was seen a few times. This sample was included in a study of blood T cells in healthy people across ages. PCR was performed a second time for about 7 to 12 cycles using a sample-barcoded 5' primer and a J-beta primer mix. Each CDR3 protein gets one entry after TCRdb re-called the 5' RACE reads with MiXCR. This table holds some 1.5 million distinct CDR3 sequences, under 55% found once. The sequence was obtained from a woman under 30 in good health. The sample was blood.

The CDR3 DNA follows: TGTGCCAGCAGTTTCGGGGATGAAAACATTCAGTACTTC. Residues: CASSFGDENIQYF. This sequence joins TRBV12-3 or TRBV12-4 and TRBJ2-4; D might be TRBD2 (5 bases). The V gene lost 3 bases and the J gene lost 5 bases, with 8 bases spanning the gap. The CDR3 totals 13 residues.